These T cell receptor beta chains were read from a single sample in a study of shared clonotypes between healthy human individuals. Clones were read by immunoSEQ multiplex PCR, and TCRdb kept only the in-frame ones, dropping some. Among about 2.4 million clones listed, 85% to 95% were seen once. Sequenced input: naive CD4+ T cells sorted from blood. The receptors were sampled from a man aged 18 to 29 in good health. The CDR3 runs from the conserved cysteine through the conserved F or W. D genes are given only for firm matches. A clone size is listed for some rows: how often the clone was seen (once, few, many), or a class if it is expanded.

D	size	V	J	CDR3	DNA
-	-	TRBV12-5	TRBJ1-2	CASGLTPVGPVNYGYTF	TGTGCTAGTGGTTTGACACCAGTGGGACCGGTGAACTATGGCTACACCTTC
-	-	TRBV5-1	TRBJ1-2	CASSLDGDINYGYTF	TGCGCCAGCAGCTTGGACGGAGATATTAACTATGGCTACACCTTC
TRBD1	once	TRBV5-1	TRBJ1-1	CASSLRDRDTEAFF	TGCGCCAGCAGCCTCCGGGACAGGGACACTGAAGCTTTCTTT
-	-	TRBV6-5	TRBJ1-4	CASSYSGPDGEKLFF	TGTGCCAGCAGTTACTCAGGCCCCGACGGGGAAAAACTGTTTTTT
-	-	TRBV6-6	TRBJ1-2	CASSSSYGYTF	TGTGCCAGCAGTTCAAGCTATGGCTACACCTTC
TRBD2	-	TRBV13	TRBJ2-2	CASSFLGGDTGELFF	TGTGCCAGCAGCTTTCTCGGGGGGGACACCGGGGAGCTGTTTTTT
-	-	TRBV18	TRBJ2-7	CASSPSGPEQYF	TGTGCCAGCTCACCTTCAGGGCCCGAGCAGTACTTC
TRBD1	-	TRBV7-2	TRBJ1-2	CASSPGQGSYTF	TGTGCCAGCAGCCCGGGACAGGGAAGCTACACCTTC
-	-	TRBV28	TRBJ2-3	CASSLLGTLTDTQYF	TGTGCCAGCAGTTTATTAGGGACACTCACAGATACGCAGTATTTT
TRBD2	once	TRBV18	TRBJ2-1	CASSPQPGLAGGNEQFF	TGTGCCAGCTCACCTCAACCGGGACTAGCGGGAGGTAATGAGCAGTTCTTC
TRBD1	-	TRBV28	TRBJ2-7	CASSSPGQGSSYEQYF	TGTGCCAGCAGCAGTCCGGGACAGGGGAGCTCCTACGAGCAGTACTTC
-	-	TRBV5-1	TRBJ1-1	CASSLSAGMNTEAFF	TGCGCCAGCAGCTTATCGGCAGGAATGAACACTGAAGCTTTCTTT
-	-	TRBV30	TRBJ1-6	CAWSSLPTGRNSPLHF	TGTGCCTGGAGTTCCCTCCCTACAGGGCGTAATTCACCCCTCCACTTT
-	few	TRBV7-9	TRBJ1-6	CASSPGGNNSPLHF	TGTGCCAGCAGCCCGGGGGGAAATAATTCACCCCTCCACTTT
-	-	TRBV12-5	TRBJ1-4	CASAVKTNEKLFF	TGTGCTAGTGCCGTTAAGACTAATGAAAAACTGTTTTTT
-	-	TRBV14	TRBJ2-6	CASSQKLLTGRTGANVLTF	TGTGCCAGCAGCCAGAAACTTCTCACAGGGCGGACGGGGGCCAACGTCCTGACTTTC
-	-	TRBV28	TRBJ1-1	CASSLGTHGSLNTEAFF	TGTGCCAGCAGTTTAGGGACTCACGGATCTTTGAACACTGAAGCTTTCTTT
-	-	TRBV5-1	TRBJ2-1	CASSSNRATSSNYNEQFF	TGCGCCAGCAGCTCGAATCGGGCGACTAGTAGTAATTACAATGAGCAGTTCTTC
TRBD2	-	TRBV2	TRBJ2-5	CASSERLAQETQYF	TGTGCCAGCAGTGAAAGACTAGCCCAAGAGACCCAGTACTTC
-	-	TRBV7-2	TRBJ2-1	CASSLKGFEQFF	TGTGCCAGCAGCTTGAAGGGCTTTGAGCAGTTCTTC
-	-	TRBV7-2	TRBJ1-5	CASSLGVRDQPQHF	TGTGCCAGCAGCTTAGGGGTTCGGGATCAGCCCCAGCATTTT
-	-	TRBV10-3	TRBJ1-1	CAISEMGPMNTEAFF	TGTGCCATCAGTGAGATGGGACCGATGAACACTGAAGCTTTCTTT
-	-	TRBV19	TRBJ1-4	CASRSNEKLFF	TGTGCCAGTCGAAGTAATGAAAAACTGTTTTTT
-	once	TRBV7-9	TRBJ1-1	CASSPRTESTEAFF	TGTGCCAGCAGCCCCCGGACAGAATCCACTGAAGCTTTCTTT
-	once	TRBV11-2	TRBJ2-2	CASSFRGGELFF	TGTGCCAGCAGCTTTAGGGGCGGGGAGCTGTTTTTT
-	once	TRBV5-1	TRBJ2-1	CASSLAGEPYNEQFF	TGCGCCAGCAGCTTGGCGGGGGAGCCCTACAATGAGCAGTTCTTC
-	-	TRBV5-1	TRBJ1-1	CASSLMHWFRDTEAFF	TGCGCCAGCAGCTTGATGCATTGGTTCAGGGACACTGAAGCTTTCTTT
TRBD1	-	TRBV5-1	TRBJ1-2	CASSPTGAGYGYTF	TGCGCCAGCAGCCCGACAGGGGCCGGCTATGGCTACACCTTC
-	-	TRBV6-5	TRBJ2-7	CASSSAGLPYEQYF	TGTGCCAGCAGTTCCGCCGGACTGCCCTACGAGCAGTACTTC
-	-	TRBV6-1	TRBJ1-3	CASSEPNWGRTTDSGNTIYF	TGTGCCAGCAGCGAACCCAATTGGGGTCGGACGACTGACTCTGGAAACACCATATATTTT
-	-	TRBV1	TRBJ2-7	CTSLRGGYEQYF	TGCACCAGCCTTCGGGGCGGTTACGAGCAGTACTTC
TRBD2	-	TRBV11-1	TRBJ2-1	CASSLSLAGAAKFF	TGTGCCAGCAGCTTATCTCTAGCGGGGGCCGCGAAGTTCTTC
-	-	TRBV29-1	TRBJ2-7	CSVVTTKPGSYEQYF	TGCAGCGTCGTAACAACTAAACCCGGGTCCTACGAGCAGTACTTC
-	-	TRBV30	TRBJ1-3	CAWSRTANSGNTIYF	TGTGCCTGGAGCAGGACAGCCAACTCTGGAAACACCATATATTTT
TRBD1	-	TRBV28	TRBJ2-2	CASSLGGPGELFF	TGTGCCAGCAGTCTAGGGGGCCCCGGGGAGCTGTTTTTT
-	-	TRBV7-6	TRBJ2-5	CASSGTGTVQETQYF	TGTGCCAGCAGCGGAACCGGGACGGTGCAAGAGACCCAGTACTTC
-	-	TRBV5-4	TRBJ1-5	CASSLGEGNQPQHF	TGTGCCAGCAGCTTAGGAGAAGGGAATCAGCCCCAGCATTTT
TRBD1	-	TRBV19	TRBJ2-2	CASRGTGRTGELFF	TGTGCCAGTAGGGGGACAGGGCGCACCGGGGAGCTGTTTTTT
TRBD2	-	TRBV5-1	TRBJ2-1	CASSPLAGVNEQFF	TGCGCCAGCAGCCCTCTAGCGGGAGTTAATGAGCAGTTCTTC
-	-	TRBV9	TRBJ2-5	CASSVGGNQETQYF	TGTGCCAGCAGCGTGGGGGGCAACCAAGAGACCCAGTACTTC
-	-	TRBV27	TRBJ1-1	CASSLFLPGTSAEAFF	TGTGCCAGCAGTTTATTCTTGCCAGGGACGTCCGCTGAAGCTTTCTTT
-	-	TRBV6-5	TRBJ2-7	CASSERQETYEQYF	TGTGCCAGCAGCGAACGGCAGGAAACCTACGAGCAGTACTTC
-	-	TRBV6-4	TRBJ2-4	CASSDSQGQNIQYF	TGTGCCAGCAGTGACTCCCAAGGGCAGAACATTCAGTACTTC
-	-	TRBV6-4	TRBJ1-2	CASSPTAGVYGYTF	TGTGCCAGCAGTCCGACAGCCGGTGTCTATGGCTACACCTTC
TRBD2	-	TRBV5-1	TRBJ2-7	CASSPLAGVDEQYF	TGCGCCAGCAGCCCCCTAGCGGGAGTAGACGAGCAGTACTTC
-	-	TRBV5-1	TRBJ2-7	CASSLAGSSSYEQYF	TGCGCCAGCAGTTTGGCAGGGTCGAGCTCCTACGAGCAGTACTTC
-	-	TRBV15	TRBJ2-2	CATSRARDTGELFF	TGTGCCACCAGCAGAGCCAGGGACACCGGGGAGCTGTTTTTT
-	-	TRBV6-5	TRBJ2-3	CASSRARGADTQYF	TGTGCCAGCTCCAGGGCCAGGGGGGCAGATACGCAGTATTTT
-	once	TRBV21-1	TRBJ2-7	CASSKEGGAGCLYEQYF	TGTGCCAGCAGCAAAGAAGGTGGGGCAGGGTGTCTCTACGAGCAGTACTTC
-	once	TRBV2	TRBJ2-2	CASRATNTGELFF	TGTGCCAGCAGGGCCACAAACACCGGGGAGCTGTTTTTT
-	-	TRBV11-1	TRBJ1-5	CASSLGAAQPQHF	TGTGCCAGCAGCTTAGGGGCGGCCCAGCCCCAGCATTTT